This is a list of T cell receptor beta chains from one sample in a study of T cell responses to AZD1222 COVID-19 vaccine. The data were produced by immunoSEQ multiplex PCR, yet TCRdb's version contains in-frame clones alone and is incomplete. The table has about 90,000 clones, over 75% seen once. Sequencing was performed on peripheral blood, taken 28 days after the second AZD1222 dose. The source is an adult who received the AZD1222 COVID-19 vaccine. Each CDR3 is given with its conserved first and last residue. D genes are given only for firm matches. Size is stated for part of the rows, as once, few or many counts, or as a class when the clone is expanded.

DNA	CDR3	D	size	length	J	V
TGTGCCACCAGCAGAGTGTCCCCGGACAGTTTTAACTATGGCTACACCTTC	CATSRVSPDSFNYGYTF	.	.	17	TRBJ1-2	TRBV15
TGTGCCTGGCCCGAAAATTACCGGGACACCTTCCCGAGCTCCTATAATTCACCCCTTCACTTT	CAWPENYRDTFPSSYNSPLHF	.	.	21	TRBJ1-6	TRBV30
TGTGCCTGGAGTCTTACCCCGGGGGGGCAAAATTCACCCCTCCACTTT	CAWSLTPGGQNSPLHF	.	.	16	TRBJ1-6	TRBV30
TGTGCCAACGGGCGTGGAGAGACCCAGTACTTC	CANGRGETQYF	.	.	11	TRBJ2-5	TRBV10-3
TGTGCCAGCAGCTTAGTTGCAGGGGGCCGCTACGAGCAGTACTTC	CASSLVAGGRYEQYF	TRBD1	.	15	TRBJ2-7	TRBV7-3
TGTGCCAGCAGCCAGAGATTGTCGGGGAGCTCGGAGACCCAGTACTTC	CASSQRLSGSSETQYF	.	.	16	TRBJ2-5	TRBV11-3
TGTGCCAGCAGCTTAAGGACAGGGGCCGACTACGAGCAGTACTTC	CASSLRTGADYEQYF	TRBD1	.	15	TRBJ2-7	TRBV7-2
TGTGCCAGCAGCTTGTCCGTAGTCGATTCACCCCTCCACTTT	CASSLSVVDSPLHF	.	.	14	TRBJ1-6	TRBV5-5
TGTGCCAGCAGTGAATCGGGTTGGCAGCCCCAGCATTTT	CASSESGWQPQHF	.	.	13	TRBJ1-5	TRBV6-1
TGCGCCAGCAGCATGGGACAGACGAGTAGAAACACTGAAGCTTTCTTT	CASSMGQTSRNTEAFF	TRBD1	.	16	TRBJ1-1	TRBV5-1
TGTGCCAGCAGCTTCGGCCAGCTTGGGACCCAGTACTTC	CASSFGQLGTQYF	.	.	13	TRBJ2-5	TRBV5-4
TGTGCCAGCACGGAAGGGAGGACAGGGGGCCCTGGGGCCAACGTCCTGACTTTC	CASTEGRTGGPGANVLTF	TRBD1	few	18	TRBJ2-6	TRBV5-4
TGTGCCAGCAGCTTCGATCTGGGGATCTCAGGGGAGCAGTTCTTC	CASSFDLGISGEQFF	.	.	15	TRBJ2-1	TRBV7-2
TGCGCCAGCAGCCAAGATCTCGGGACAGGGTATGGCTACACCTTC	CASSQDLGTGYGYTF	TRBD1	.	15	TRBJ1-2	TRBV4-3
TGCACCAGCAGCCGTAAGCGGGAGGAGCAGACCCAGTACTTC	CTSSRKREEQTQYF	.	.	14	TRBJ2-5	TRBV1
TGTGCCAGCTCACCGGGGGGGGGAGGCAATCAGCCCCAGCATTTT	CASSPGGGGNQPQHF	.	.	15	TRBJ1-5	TRBV18
TGTGCCAGCTCACCAAACAGGGCTGTCCAAGAGACCCAGTACTTC	CASSPNRAVQETQYF	.	once	15	TRBJ2-5	TRBV18
TGTGCCAGCAGCTCCACCCCCGACACTGAAGCTTTCTTT	CASSSTPDTEAFF	.	.	13	TRBJ1-1	TRBV7-3
TGTGCCAGCAGCTTAGGCCGACAGGGGAGGCAAGAGACCCAGTACTTC	CASSLGRQGRQETQYF	TRBD1	.	16	TRBJ2-5	TRBV7-2
TGTGCCAGCAACTTAGGCGGGGCCTACGAGCAGTACTTC	CASNLGGAYEQYF	.	.	13	TRBJ2-7	TRBV12-3/TRBV12-4
TGCGCCAGCAGCTTGTTTGGTGAGGTGGGGAACACTGAAGCTTTCTTT	CASSLFGEVGNTEAFF	.	once	16	TRBJ1-1	TRBV5-1
TGTGCCAGCAGACCATTCAGCGGGCTATACAATGAGCAGTTCTTC	CASRPFSGLYNEQFF	.	.	15	TRBJ2-1	TRBV6-6
TGCGCCAGCAGCCTCGGGCAGACCGGGGAGCTGTTTTTT	CASSLGQTGELFF	.	.	13	TRBJ2-2	TRBV5-1
TGTGCCAGCAGGAACACTGAAAAACTGTTTTTT	CASRNTEKLFF	.	few	11	TRBJ1-4	TRBV2
TGTGCCAGCAGCCCGGGACGGGAAAAACTGTTTTTT	CASSPGREKLFF	.	.	12	TRBJ1-4	TRBV7-2
TGTGCCAGCAGCCGGGCCGGGAGGGGGTATGGCTACACCTTC	CASSRAGRGYGYTF	.	.	14	TRBJ1-2	TRBV6-5
TGTGCCAGCGGCCAGAAAGACAGTCTCTATGGCTACACCTTC	CASGQKDSLYGYTF	.	.	14	TRBJ1-2	TRBV11-3
TGTGCCAGCAGGCTGAACACTGAAGCTTTCTTT	CASRLNTEAFF	.	.	11	TRBJ1-1	TRBV27